This T cell receptor beta chain was recovered during a study of regulatory T cells in long-lasting Graves disease. TCR beta libraries were built with iRepertoire HTBI primers and Arm-PCR of CDR3 regions. TCRdb ran MiXCR on the multiplex PCR reads and lists one entry per CDR3 protein. The repertoire holds some 250,000 distinct CDR3 sequences, with just over 20% as singletons. CDR1 and CDR2 (germline): SGHTA, FQGNSA. The CDR3 is made up of 17 amino acids. V lost 6 bases to trimming and J lost 3 bases; unmatched junction nucleotides: 13. The time point: newly diagnosed GD, antithyroid drugs for less than 3 months. The TCR library used RNA extracted from PBMCs.

The material was peripheral blood mononuclear cells (PBMCs), obtained at new diagnosis, from a patient treated with antithyroid drugs. The clonotype was recovered from a female donor with Graves disease. V gene TRBV7-2 combines with J gene TRBJ2-5; 10 bases agree with TRBD2. The CDR3 DNA reads TGTGCCAGCAGACGCATGTCAGCGGGGGGGCCAGAAGAGACCCAGTACTTC. Encoded protein: CASRRMSAGGPEETQYF.